This is a list of T cell receptor beta chains from one sample in a study of T cell responses to AZD1222 COVID-19 vaccine. Produced via immunoSEQ multiplex PCR; TCRdb's table is partial and in-frame only. The data contain about 130,000 clones, about 86% of them singletons. The specimen comprised peripheral blood, sampled on day 0 of AZD1222 vaccination. All receptors derive from an adult in good health. Both conserved end residues are part of each CDR3. A D gene is named only where the DNA matches it firmly. A clone size is listed for some rows: how often the clone was seen (once, few, many), or a class if it is expanded.

cdr3_aa,cdr3_nt,d_call,clone_size,v_call,j_call
CAWSSGPGIIYF,TGTGCCTGGAGTTCAGGGCCCGGCATCATATATTTT,NA,NA,TRBV30,TRBJ1-3
CASSYSRENPYGYTF,TGTGCCAGCAGTTACTCCCGAGAAAACCCTTATGGCTACACCTTC,NA,NA,TRBV6-5,TRBJ1-2
CASSFLWGAHTEAFF,NA,NA,NA,TRBV11-2,TRBJ1-1
CASSFDSYGYTF,TGTGCCAGCAGCTTCGACAGCTATGGCTACACCTTC,NA,NA,TRBV12-3/TRBV12-4,TRBJ1-2
CASSFTRTGELFF,TGTGCCAGCAGCTTCACACGCACCGGGGAGCTGTTTTTT,NA,NA,TRBV14,TRBJ2-2
CASSLGGTGNQPQHF,TGCGCCAGCAGCTTGGGGGGGACGGGCAATCAGCCCCAGCATTTT,NA,NA,TRBV5-1,TRBJ1-5
CASSESQGWTNGYTF,TGCGCCAGCAGTGAGTCTCAGGGCTGGACGAATGGCTACACCTTC,NA,NA,TRBV10-2,TRBJ1-2
CASSVQGGSNQPQHF,TGTGCCAGCAGCGTACAGGGCGGGAGCAATCAGCCCCAGCATTTT,NA,NA,TRBV9,TRBJ1-5
CASSQAFWNEQFF,TGCGCCAGCAGCCAAGCCTTTTGGAATGAGCAGTTCTTC,NA,NA,TRBV4-1,TRBJ2-1
CSVVGSGRLNTEAFF,TGCAGCGTTGTTGGTTCTGGCAGGCTTAACACTGAAGCTTTCTTT,NA,NA,TRBV29-1,TRBJ1-1
CASSRRGQGVSGANVLTF,TGTGCCAGCAGCCGCAGAGGACAGGGGGTGTCTGGGGCCAACGTCCTGACTTTC,TRBD1,once,TRBV7-2,TRBJ2-6
CSYGGRYEQYF,TGCTCCTACGGGGGGAGATACGAGCAGTACTTC,TRBD2,once,TRBV20-1,TRBJ2-7
CASSPGQGIYEQYF,TGTGCCAGCAGCCCGGGACAGGGGATCTACGAGCAGTACTTC,TRBD1,NA,TRBV3-1/TRBV3-2,TRBJ2-7
CAIDRALEGGSPLHF,TGTGCCATCGACAGGGCCCTGGAGGGGGGATCACCCCTCCACTTT,TRBD1,NA,TRBV10-3,TRBJ1-6
CASSRSAPTAEQFF,TGTGCCAGCAGCCGAAGTGCACCAACGGCTGAGCAGTTCTTC,NA,NA,TRBV3-1/TRBV3-2,TRBJ2-1
CASSFRGVNTEAFF,TGTGCCAGCAGCTTTCGGGGGGTGAACACTGAAGCTTTCTTT,NA,NA,TRBV11-3,TRBJ1-1
CASLFREGIQYF,TGTGCCAGCCTTTTTCGGGAGGGCATTCAGTACTTC,TRBD2,NA,TRBV2,TRBJ2-4
CASSQSDQNYEQYF,TGCGCCAGCAGCCAAAGCGACCAAAACTACGAGCAGTACTTC,NA,NA,TRBV4-3,TRBJ2-7
CASSVALTSGGSSDTQYF,TGTGCCAGCAGCGTAGCCCTGACTAGCGGGGGGTCTTCAGATACGCAGTATTTT,TRBD2,NA,TRBV9,TRBJ2-3
CASSLYLLTQYF,TGTGCCAGCAGCTTGTATCTTCTGACCCAGTACTTC,NA,NA,TRBV5-8,TRBJ2-5
CASSQDGGDRVTEAFF,TGCGCCAGCAGCCAAGATGGAGGAGACAGGGTCACTGAAGCTTTCTTT,TRBD1,NA,TRBV4-1,TRBJ1-1
CASSVATTSKDTGELFF,TGTGCCAGCAGCGTAGCTACGACTAGCAAGGACACCGGGGAGCTGTTTTTT,TRBD2,NA,TRBV9,TRBJ2-2
CASSLSEQGSYEQYF,TGTGCCAGCAGCTTATCTGAACAGGGGTCCTACGAGCAGTACTTC,TRBD1,once,TRBV5-5,TRBJ2-7
CASSHPGQRFGYTF,TGCGCCAGCAGCCATCCGGGACAGAGATTTGGCTACACCTTC,TRBD1,once,TRBV4-1,TRBJ1-2
CASSSIDTQETQYF,TGTGCCAGCAGCTCAATCGACACCCAAGAGACCCAGTACTTC,NA,NA,TRBV7-2,TRBJ2-5
CASSSAGGGTGELFF,TGTGCCAGCAGTAGCGCAGGGGGAGGGACCGGGGAGCTGTTTTTT,NA,NA,TRBV27,TRBJ2-2
CASRSPDRAYGYTF,TGTGCCAGCCGGTCCCCCGACAGGGCATATGGCTACACCTTC,TRBD1,NA,TRBV5-8,TRBJ1-2
CAISENPQGGYNSPLHF,TGTGCCATCAGTGAGAATCCCCAGGGGGGCTATAATTCACCCCTCCACTTT,TRBD1,NA,TRBV10-3,TRBJ1-6
CSARTSGSVRQTQYF,TGCAGCGCCCGGACTAGCGGGAGCGTGAGACAGACCCAGTACTTC,TRBD2,NA,TRBV29-1,TRBJ2-5
CASSLTSGRDHEQFF,TGTGCCAGCAGCTTAACTAGCGGGAGGGATCATGAGCAGTTCTTC,TRBD2,NA,TRBV7-9,TRBJ2-1
CAWSWVSGNNEQFF,TGTGCCTGGAGTTGGGTTAGCGGGAACAATGAGCAGTTCTTC,TRBD2,NA,TRBV30,TRBJ2-1
CASSPTEGVAYNEQFF,TGTGCCAGCTCACCAACAGAGGGCGTCGCCTACAATGAGCAGTTCTTC,NA,NA,TRBV18,TRBJ2-1
CASSSTGLARTGELFF,TGTGCCAGCAGTTCTACGGGACTAGCGAGAACCGGGGAGCTGTTTTTT,TRBD2,NA,TRBV6-6,TRBJ2-2
CASNRGQVRAFF,TGTGCCAGCAACAGGGGGCAAGTCAGAGCTTTCTTT,TRBD1,NA,TRBV28,TRBJ1-1
CASSDFGTAYEQYF,TGTGCCAGCAGTGACTTCGGGACAGCCTACGAGCAGTACTTC,TRBD1,few,TRBV2,TRBJ2-7
CASSLGSGLAGGREQYF,TGTGCCAGCAGCTTAGGGTCGGGACTAGCGGGAGGGCGGGAGCAGTACTTC,TRBD2,NA,TRBV7-8,TRBJ2-7
CSVEVGGPGYGYTF,TGCAGCGTTGAAGTAGGTGGCCCCGGCTATGGCTACACCTTC,NA,NA,TRBV29-1,TRBJ1-2
CASSLRDRSGYYEQYF,TGTGCCAGCAGCTTAAGGGACAGAAGTGGGTACTACGAGCAGTACTTC,TRBD1,NA,TRBV11-1,TRBJ2-7
CATRLAGVDTQYF,TGTGCCACCCGACTAGCGGGAGTAGATACGCAGTATTTT,TRBD2,NA,TRBV19,TRBJ2-3
CASSPPGNTEAFF,TGCGCCAGCAGCCCCCCAGGGAACACTGAAGCTTTCTTT,NA,few,TRBV4-1,TRBJ1-1
CASSLLAGTTYNEQFF,TGTGCCAGCAGCTTATTAGCGGGGACGACCTACAATGAGCAGTTCTTC,TRBD2,NA,TRBV7-3,TRBJ2-1
CASSIDRGGQPQHF,TGTGCCAGTAGTATAGACCGGGGTGGTCAGCCCCAGCATTTT,NA,NA,TRBV19,TRBJ1-5
CASSLEAGLVSYNEQFF,TGTGCCAGCAGCTTAGAGGCAGGACTAGTCTCCTACAATGAGCAGTTCTTC,TRBD2,NA,TRBV7-8,TRBJ2-1
CAISDPRQGNTGELFF,TGTGCCATCAGTGATCCCCGACAGGGTAACACCGGGGAGCTGTTTTTT,TRBD1,NA,TRBV10-3,TRBJ2-2
CASSLDQVRPPLHF,TGTGCCAGCAGCTTAGACCAGGTGCGACCACCCCTCCACTTT,NA,NA,TRBV7-2,TRBJ1-6
CASSEWTGPNYGYTF,TGTGCCAGCAGTGAGTGGACAGGTCCTAACTATGGCTACACCTTC,TRBD1,few,TRBV2,TRBJ1-2
CASLHEGSGSPLHF,TGTGCCAGTCTCCATGAGGGGTCCGGTTCACCCCTCCACTTT,NA,NA,TRBV7-8,TRBJ1-6
CASRIQGAGNSPLHF,TGTGCCAGCAGGATTCAGGGGGCAGGTAATTCACCCCTCCACTTT,TRBD1,NA,TRBV6-5,TRBJ1-6